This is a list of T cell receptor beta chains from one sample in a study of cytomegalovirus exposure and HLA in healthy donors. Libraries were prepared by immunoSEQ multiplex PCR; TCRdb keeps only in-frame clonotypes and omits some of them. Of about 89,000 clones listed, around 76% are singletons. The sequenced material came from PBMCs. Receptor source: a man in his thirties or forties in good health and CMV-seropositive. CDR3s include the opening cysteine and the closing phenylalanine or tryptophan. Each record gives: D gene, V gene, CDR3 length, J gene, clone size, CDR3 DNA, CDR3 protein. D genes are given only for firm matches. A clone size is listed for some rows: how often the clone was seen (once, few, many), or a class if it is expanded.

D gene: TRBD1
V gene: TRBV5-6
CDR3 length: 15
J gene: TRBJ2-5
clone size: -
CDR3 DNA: TGTGCCAGCAGCTTGGGGGGACAGGGGCTGGGGACCCAGTACTTC
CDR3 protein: CASSLGGQGLGTQYF

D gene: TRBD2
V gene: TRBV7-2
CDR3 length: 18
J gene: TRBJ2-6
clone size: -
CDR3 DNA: TGTGCCAGCAGCCAACCGGGGGGAACAGTCTCTGGGGCCAACGTCCTGACTTTC
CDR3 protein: CASSQPGGTVSGANVLTF

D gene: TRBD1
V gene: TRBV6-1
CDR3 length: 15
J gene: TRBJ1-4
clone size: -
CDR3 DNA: TGTGCCAGCAGTCCGACAGGGACAACTAATGAAAAACTGTTTTTT
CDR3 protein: CASSPTGTTNEKLFF

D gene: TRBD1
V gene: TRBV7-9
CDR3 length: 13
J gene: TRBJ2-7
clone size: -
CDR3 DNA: TGTGCCAGCAGCTTACGGGACAGATACGAGCAGTACTTC
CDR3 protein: CASSLRDRYEQYF

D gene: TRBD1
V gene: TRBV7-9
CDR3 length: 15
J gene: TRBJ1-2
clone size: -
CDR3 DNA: TGTTCCAGCAGCTTAGGGACAGGGGGCTTCTATGGCTACACCTTC
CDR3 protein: CSSSLGTGGFYGYTF

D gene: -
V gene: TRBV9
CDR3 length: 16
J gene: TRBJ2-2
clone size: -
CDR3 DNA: TGTGCCAGCAGCGTAGGTGGCGGGGTAAACACCGGGGAGCTGTTTTTT
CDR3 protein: CASSVGGGVNTGELFF

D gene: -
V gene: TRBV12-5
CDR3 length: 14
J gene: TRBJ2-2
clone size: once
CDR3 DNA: TGTGCTAGTGGTTTGGACAGGGTGCCCGGGGAGCTGTTTTTT
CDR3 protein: CASGLDRVPGELFF

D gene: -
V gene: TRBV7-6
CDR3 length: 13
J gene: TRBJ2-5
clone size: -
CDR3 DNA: TGTGCCAGCAGCTACAGAAACCAAGAGACCCAGTACTTC
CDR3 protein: CASSYRNQETQYF

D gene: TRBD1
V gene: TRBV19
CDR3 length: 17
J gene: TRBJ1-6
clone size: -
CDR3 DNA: TGTGCCAGTAATATGCTCCCCGGGACAGGGGGGAATTCACCCCTCCACTTT
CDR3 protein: CASNMLPGTGGNSPLHF

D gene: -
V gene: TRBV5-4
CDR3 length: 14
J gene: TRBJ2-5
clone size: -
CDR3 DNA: TGTGCCAGCAGCTTCCTATCCAGCGGGGAGACCCAGTACTTC
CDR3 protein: CASSFLSSGETQYF

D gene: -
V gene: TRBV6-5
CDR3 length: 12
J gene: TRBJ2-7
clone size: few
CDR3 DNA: TGTGCCAGCACAAACACAGTCTACGAGCAGTACTTC
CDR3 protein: CASTNTVYEQYF